The 4 T cell receptor beta chains presented below share a single source sample, sequenced in a study of cytomegalovirus exposure and HLA in healthy donors. The study ran its PCR with 60 Vbeta and 13 Jbeta primers. Generated by immunoSEQ multiplex PCR, the TCRdb table keeps only in-frame clones and is missing some. The sample has approximately 140,000 clones, about 70% seen once. Sequenced input: PBMCs. The receptors come from a woman aged 60-75 years in good health and CMV-seropositive.

The J gene is TRBJ1-2, the V gene TRBV6-1; tentatively, D is TRBD1 (6 bases). The ends were cut back, 3 bases at V and 4 bases at J, with 9 bases in the middle. The CDR3 runs to 13 residues. CDR1 and CDR2 (germline): MNHNS, SASEGT. The CDR3 region has the DNA TGTGCCAGCAGTGAGGACAGCTTCTATGGCTACACCTTC. It encodes CASSEDSFYGYTF.

The chain is built from TRBV9 and TRBJ2-3, with TRBD2 matching over 16 bases. The CDR3 spans 18 residues. The germline CDR1 and CDR2 sequences are SGDLS and YYNGEE. The junction had 11 bases not matched to a gene; V was cut back by 4 bases and J by 6 bases. This chain's CDR3 is CASSFPGTSGGAADTQYF. The CDR3 DNA reads TGTGCCAGCAGCTTCCCCGGGACTAGCGGGGGGGCCGCCGATACGCAGTATTTT.

This chain links TRBV6-5 with TRBJ1-1; perhaps TRBD1 as D (5 bases). V lost 2 bases to trimming and J lost 1 base, with 8 bases between them. Germline V gene sequence: CDR1 MNHEY, CDR2 SVGAGI. This CDR3 region has 14 residues. This CDR3 is CASSYAGPNTEAFF. CDR3 coding DNA: TGTGCCAGCAGTTACGCGGGGCCGAACACTGAAGCTTTCTTT.

This clone has just a few counts. The V gene is TRBV19, the J gene TRBJ2-5; 11 bases agree with TRBD1. V gave up 5 bases and J gave up 2 bases; unmatched junction bases: 7. The CDR3 covers 16 residues. Per the germline V gene, CDR1 is LNHDA and CDR2 is SQIVND (reference sequence). The CDR3 sequence is CASSAKDRGRQETQYF. The CDR3 DNA reads TGTGCCAGTAGTGCAAAGGACAGGGGGCGTCAAGAGACCCAGTACTTC.